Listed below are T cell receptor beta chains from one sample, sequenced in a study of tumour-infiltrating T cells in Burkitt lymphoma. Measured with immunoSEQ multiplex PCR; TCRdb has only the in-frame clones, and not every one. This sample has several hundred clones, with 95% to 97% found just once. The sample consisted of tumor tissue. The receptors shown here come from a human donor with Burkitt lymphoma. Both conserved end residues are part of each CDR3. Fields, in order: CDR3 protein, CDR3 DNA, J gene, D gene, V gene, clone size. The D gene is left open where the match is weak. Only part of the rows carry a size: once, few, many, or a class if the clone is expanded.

CDR3: CASSGQGVNQPQHF
DNA: TGTGCCAGCAGTGGGCAGGGGGTCAATCAGCCCCAGCATTTT
J: TRBJ1-5
D: TRBD1
V: TRBV6-1
size: once

CDR3: CASRGATLANTGELFF
DNA: TGCGCCAGTAGGGGGGCCACCCTCGCGAACACCGGGGAGCTGTTTTTT
J: TRBJ2-2
D: .
V: TRBV5-1
size: .

CDR3: CASQGTEVEKLFF
DNA: TGTGCCAGCCAAGGGACAGAGGTTGAAAAACTGTTTTTT
J: TRBJ1-4
D: TRBD1
V: TRBV2
size: .

CDR3: CASSTGQTNQPQHF
DNA: TGTGCCAGCAGTACCGGACAGACCAATCAGCCCCAGCATTTT
J: TRBJ1-5
D: .
V: TRBV28
size: .

CDR3: CASTRRRGYTEAFF
DNA: TGTGCCAGCACCCGACGGCGGGGATACACTGAAGCTTTCTTT
J: TRBJ1-1
D: .
V: TRBV28
size: once

CDR3: CASRVGLAETQYF
DNA: TGTGCCAGCAGAGTTGGACTAGCCGAGACCCAGTACTTC
J: TRBJ2-5
D: TRBD2
V: TRBV2
size: .

CDR3: CASSRTGDQPQHF
DNA: TGTGCCAGCAGTCGGACAGGGGATCAGCCCCAGCATTTT
J: TRBJ1-5
D: TRBD1
V: TRBV6-5
size: .

CDR3: CASAWGRGGNTEAFF
DNA: TGTGCCTCAGCCTGGGGGCGGGGAGGGAACACTGAAGCTTTCTTT
J: TRBJ1-1
D: .
V: TRBV6-1
size: .

CDR3: CASSQSQGARETQYF
DNA: TGCGCCAGCAGTCAATCGCAGGGGGCGAGAGAGACCCAGTACTTC
J: TRBJ2-5
D: TRBD1
V: TRBV23-1
size: .

CDR3: CASSLAGGPKDTQYF
DNA: TGTGCTAGCAGCTTAGCAGGAGGCCCCAAGGATACGCAGTATTTT
J: TRBJ2-3
D: .
V: TRBV7-7
size: .

CDR3: CASSPLEGMNTEAFF
DNA: TGTGCCAGCAGCCCCCTTGAGGGGATGAATACTGAAGCTTTCTTT
J: TRBJ1-1
D: .
V: TRBV16
size: .

CDR3: CASSAQGNQPQHF
DNA: TGTGCCAGCAGCGCCCAGGGCAATCAGCCCCAGCATTTT
J: TRBJ1-5
D: .
V: TRBV7-9
size: .

CDR3: CASSRDTSVGNTIYF
DNA: TGTGCCAGCAGCCGGGACACCTCCGTCGGAAACACCATATATTTT
J: TRBJ1-3
D: .
V: TRBV6-1
size: .

CDR3: CASSEGPTGGVYEQYF
DNA: TGTGCCAGCAGTGAGGGCCCCACAGGGGGCGTTTACGAGCAGTACTTC
J: TRBJ2-7
D: TRBD1
V: TRBV2
size: .

CDR3: CASSPSNVGNTEAFF
DNA: TGTGCCAGCAGCCCATCAAATGTAGGGAACACTGAAGCTTTCTTT
J: TRBJ1-1
D: .
V: TRBV9
size: .

CDR3: CASSSLAGRGANVLTF
DNA: TGTGCCAGTAGTAGTCTAGCGGGGAGAGGGGCCAACGTCCTGACTTTC
J: TRBJ2-6
D: TRBD2
V: TRBV19
size: .

CDR3: CASSFYRGQILSNQPQHF
DNA: TGTGCCAGCAGCTTTTATCGGGGACAAATATTAAGCAATCAGCCCCAGCATTTT
J: TRBJ1-5
D: .
V: TRBV11-2
size: once

CDR3: CASRGQFTGELFF
DNA: TGTGCCAGCAGGGGACAGTTTACCGGGGAGCTGTTTTTT
J: TRBJ2-2
D: TRBD1
V: TRBV6-6
size: .

CDR3: CASSVVKGGAANQPQHF
DNA: TGTGCCAGCAGCGTCGTGAAGGGAGGGGCGGCAAATCAGCCCCAGCATTTT
J: TRBJ1-5
D: .
V: TRBV9
size: once

CDR3: CATSVGRKDEQFF
DNA: TGTGCCACCAGCGTCGGAAGGAAGGATGAGCAGTTCTTC
J: TRBJ2-1
D: .
V: TRBV15
size: .

CDR3: CASSQVWISGNTIYF
DNA: TGCGCCAGCAGCCAAGTCTGGATCTCTGGAAACACCATATATTTT
J: TRBJ1-3
D: .
V: TRBV4-1
size: .

CDR3: CASSILQGSNQPQHF
DNA: TGTGCCAGCAGTATCCTACAGGGGAGCAATCAGCCCCAGCATTTT
J: TRBJ1-5
D: TRBD1
V: TRBV2
size: .

CDR3: CASPRGGGEKLFF
DNA: TGTGCCAGTCCCCGAGGGGGGGGTGAAAAACTGTTTTTT
J: TRBJ1-4
D: .
V: TRBV19
size: .

CDR3: CASSLNRGRHGYTF
DNA: TGTGCCAGCAGTTTGAACAGGGGGCGCCATGGCTACACCTTC
J: TRBJ1-2
D: TRBD1
V: TRBV28
size: .